This entry is about one T cell receptor beta chain. This sample was included in a study of cytomegalovirus exposure and HLA in healthy donors. It was healthy bone marrow donors who served as donors. Primers: 60 Vbeta forward and 13 Jbeta reverse. Using immunoSEQ multiplex PCR, the repertoire was profiled, and TCRdb retains in-frame clones only, with some absent. This sample yields 150,000 to 200,000 clones, of which about 73% are seen a single time; roughly 3% belongs to the top ten. The TCR sequence derives from a woman aged 40 to 50 in good health and CMV-seronegative. Sequencing was carried out using PBMCs.

CDR3 in DNA: TGTGCCAGCAGTTTTGGGGCGGGGTTTACGACAGATACGCAGTATTTT. Its protein is CASSFGAGFTTDTQYF. J is TRBJ2-3 and V is TRBV2, with D tentatively TRBD2 (6 bases). The V gene lost 5 bases and the J gene lost 3 bases, with 18 bases spanning the gap. This CDR3 has 16 residues. The germline gives CDR1 SNHLY, CDR2 FYNNEI.